This TCR beta chain was sequenced in a study of shared clonotypes between healthy human individuals. Libraries were prepared by immunoSEQ multiplex PCR; TCRdb keeps only in-frame clonotypes and omits some of them. The sample gives roughly 2.1 million clones, approximately 94% of which show up once; 1.7% is in the top ten. Terminally differentiated effector memory CD45RA+ cells were excluded by CCR7 positive selection of CD45RO-negative cells. Germline trimming cut 7 bases from V and 8 bases from J; bases unmatched to any gene: 4. CDR1 and CDR2 from the germline V gene are MDHEN and SYDVKM. The CDR3 is made up of 11 amino acids. Findings of the study overall: About 5% of naive CD4 clonotypes were common to several donors. All-four-donor shared clonotypes had higher generation probabilities than non-shared clonotypes did. Larger richness was generally estimated for naive than memory subsets.

With respect to this clone: As yet, its antigen is unknown.

The chain carries TRBV28 and TRBJ1-1; 7 nucleotides agree with TRBD1. This receptor was obtained from a man aged 18 to 29 in good health. Some clones in this sample may be carry-over from other donors' samples. The specimen sequenced was naive CD8+ T cells from PBMCs. The CDR3 region has the DNA TGTGCCAGCATTGGAGGGGGCGAAGCTTTCTTT. Translated: CASIGGGEAFF.